Sequencing of this T cell receptor beta chain was carried out in a study of T cell changes during pregnancy in multiple sclerosis. Sequenced by immunoSEQ multiplex PCR; TCRdb stores in-frame clones only, minus some. In the table there are tens of thousands of clones, more than 90% of which are singletons. V was shortened by 2 bases and J by 14 bases, with 18 bases between the two germline ends. There are 12 residues in the CDR3. CDR1 is GTSNPN and CDR2 is SVGIG in the germline V gene (reference sequence). Source: CD4+ T cells from peripheral blood mononuclear cells, taken in the second trimester of pregnancy. This chain links TRBV30 with TRBJ1-2; D ambiguous. This TCR was sampled from a female donor with multiple sclerosis, enrolled in a pregnancy study. CDR3 nucleotide sequence: TGTGCCTGGAGTCCATCCGGCCAGTTGAGGACCTTC. Residues: CAWSPSGQLRTF.